Presented here are 3 T cell receptor beta chains from one specimen sequenced in a study of blood T cell repertoires in COVID-19. Profiling relied on immunoSEQ multiplex PCR, and the TCRdb table lists in-frame clones only, not all of them. The sample has some 280,000 clones, 89% seen once. The source material was peripheral blood. These receptor sequences come from a woman aged 40 to 50 who had recovered from COVID-19.

The chain recombines TRBV27 with TRBJ2-7; 14 bases are a match to TRBD2. The CDR3 runs 21 residues. Germline V gives CDR1 MNHEY, CDR2 SMNVEV (reference sequence). V dropped 6 bases and J dropped 1; count of bases not matched to a gene: 20. CDR3 sequence: CASSRQGPAGLAGEGSYEQYF. CDR3 bases: TGTGCCAGCAGCCGACAGGGGCCAGCGGGACTAGCGGGAGAGGGGTCCTACGAGCAGTACTTC.

V gene TRBV4-1 combines with J gene TRBJ2-1; D might be TRBD1 (5 bases). This CDR3 spans 16 amino acids. The V end was cut by 0 bases, the J end by 2 bases, with 11 bases between. CDR1 MGHRA and CDR2 YSYEKL come from the germline V gene. The CDR3 sequence: CASSQEKGIAYNEQFF. The CDR3 DNA sequence: TGCGCCAGCAGCCAAGAGAAGGGGATAGCCTACAATGAGCAGTTCTTC.

The chain carries TRBV6-4 and TRBJ2-1; 7 nucleotides match TRBD2. This CDR3 has 16 residues. Germline CDR1 is MRHNA and CDR2 is SNTAGT. With V trimmed by 0 bases and J by 2 bases, 4 bases remained unmatched. CDR3 amino acids: CASSDSITSAYNEQFF. CDR3 in DNA: TGTGCCAGCAGTGACTCGATAACTAGCGCCTACAATGAGCAGTTCTTC.